One sample yielded the 23 T cell receptor beta chains listed below, sequenced in a study of T cell responses to AZD1222 COVID-19 vaccine. Profiling relied on immunoSEQ multiplex PCR, and the TCRdb table lists in-frame clones only, not all of them. The sample includes more than 85,000 clones, about 83% of them seen just once. The sample was peripheral blood, taken on day 0 of AZD1222 vaccination. These TCRs come from an adult in good health.

The V gene is TRBV7-3, the J gene TRBJ1-1, with D maybe TRBD1 (5 bases). The V and J ends lost 5 bases and 3 bases respectively, with 13 bases between them. CDR1 is SGHTA, CDR2 FQGTGA, per germline. CDR3 length equals 14 residues. CDR3 region: CASSPAGRHTEAFF. In DNA, the CDR3 is TGTGCCAGCAGCCCAGCGGGGCGGCACACTGAAGCTTTCTTT.

The chain employs TRBV15 and TRBJ1-5, with D possibly TRBD1 on 6 matching bases. Germline loops: CDR1 LNHNV, CDR2 YYDKDF (reference sequence). The CDR3 runs 19 residues. Deletions cut 5 bases from V and 0 bases from J, with 23 bases between. DNA of the CDR3: TGTGCCACCAGCTTGCGTTCGGACAGTTTTACACTTAGCAATCAGCCCCAGCATTTT. It translates to CATSLRSDSFTLSNQPQHF.

CDR3 sequence (DNA): TGTGCCAGCAGAGTGGCCGCGTGGACCGGGGAGCTGTTTTTT. Its translation is CASRVAAWTGELFF. V is TRBV6-5 and J is TRBJ2-2; D uncertain. V shed 6 bases and J shed 5 bases, with 13 bases lying between them. Germline V gene data show CDR1 as MNHEY and CDR2 as SVGAGI. The CDR3 is 14 amino acids.

J is TRBJ1-2 and V is TRBV18; 8 bases map to TRBD1. The CDR3 extends over 14 amino acids. The V segment lost 3 bases and the J segment 4 bases; nucleotides outside the gene matches: 4. Germline loops: CDR1 KGHSH, CDR2 LQKENI. The CDR3 nucleotides are TGTGCCAGCTCACCGAACGGACAGGGCTATGGCTACACCTTC. It encodes CASSPNGQGYGYTF.

This CDR3 is CASSPQENYGYTF. As DNA, the CDR3 is TGTGCCAGCTCACCACAGGAAAACTATGGCTACACCTTC. The V gene is TRBV18, the J gene TRBJ1-2, with no clear D. The germline V and J ends were trimmed by 1 base and 2 bases, with 5 bases remaining between them. CDR3 length: 13 residues. Germline assignment: CDR1 KGHSH and CDR2 LQKENI.

The V call is TRBV18, the J call TRBJ1-4, with 8 bases fitting TRBD1. V shed 3 bases, J shed 2 bases, and the junction held 5 bases outside the gene matches. There are 16 residues in the CDR3. Germline V gene lookup returns CDR1 KGHSH and CDR2 LQKENI. In nucleotides, the CDR3 is TGTGCCAGCTCACCGATCAGGGGGCTTACTAATGAAAAACTGTTTTTT. Protein sequence: CASSPIRGLTNEKLFF.

The chain recombines TRBV7-2 with TRBJ1-1; TRBD1 aligns across 8 bases. With 1 base clipped from V and 12 bases from J, the junction kept 10 bases outside the gene matches. The CDR3 has 14 amino acids. CDR1 is SGHTA and CDR2 is FQGNSA in the germline V gene. The CDR3 coding sequence is TGTGCCAGCAGCTTAGAAAGAAGGACAGGGTCACCTTTCTTT. It is translated as CASSLERRTGSPFF.

In this sample, this clone turned up once. The rearrangement uses TRBV21-1 and TRBJ2-3; TRBD1 reflects the table's D call only, with no check against the DNA. TRBV21-1 is termed a pseudogene. This CDR3 is 14 amino acids long. This CDR3 reads CASSRDSNTDTQYF. The CDR3 DNA reads as TGTGCCAGCAGCAGGGACAGTAACACAGATACGCAGTATTTT.

The genes are TRBV2 and TRBJ1-5, with D maybe TRBD1 (6 bases). Per the germline V gene, CDR1 is SNHLY and CDR2 is FYNNEI. The CDR3 sequence is 13 residues long. V shed 6 bases and J shed 1 base, with 7 bases lying between them. The CDR3 spells CASRDRSNQPQHF. CDR3 in DNA: TGTGCCAGCAGGGACAGAAGCAATCAGCCCCAGCATTTT.

The chain carries TRBV5-6 and TRBJ1-1; D is unresolved. The germline CDR1 and CDR2 sequences are SGHDT and YYEEEE. Trimming stripped 0 bases from V and 5 bases from J, with 8 bases between. The CDR3 consists of 13 residues. This CDR3 is CASSLGALTEAFF. DNA of the CDR3: TGTGCCAGCAGCTTGGGAGCCCTAACTGAAGCTTTCTTT.

This chain connects TRBV3-1 (or the pseudogene TRBV3-2) to TRBJ1-2; D gene unclear. Germline CDR1 and CDR2: LGHDT and YNNKEL (reference sequence). The ends were cut back, 1 base at V and 2 bases at J, with 11 bases in the middle. There are 15 residues in the CDR3. The CDR3 sequence: CASSQAASLNYGYTF. The CDR3 nucleotides read TGTGCCAGCAGCCAAGCAGCCAGCTTAAACTATGGCTACACCTTC.

The gene calls are TRBV6-1 and TRBJ1-1; possibly TRBD1 for D (5 bases). Germline lookup yields CDR1 MNHNS and CDR2 SASEGT. The CDR3 runs 14 residues. Trimming took off 1 base at V and 10 bases at J, with 16 bases between the two ends. This CDR3 reads CASSEVGRAFGAFF. DNA for the CDR3: TGTGCCAGCAGTGAAGTCGGCAGGGCTTTTGGAGCTTTCTTT.

The chain carries TRBV5-5 and TRBJ1-2; maybe TRBD1 (6 bases). This CDR3 comprises 13 residues. Trimming stripped 4 bases from V and 6 bases from J, with 13 bases between. Germline V gene data show CDR1 as SGHKS and CDR2 as YYEKEE (reference sequence). DNA for the CDR3: TGTGCCAGCAGCGGAACAGGGCTCAATGGCTACACCTTC. Protein: CASSGTGLNGYTF.

The genes are TRBV30 and TRBJ1-6; tentatively, D is TRBD1 (5 bases). This CDR3 is built from 14 residues. V lost 0 bases to trimming and J lost 6 bases, with 9 bases between them. The V gene's germline CDR1 is GTSNPN and CDR2 SVGIG (reference sequence). CDR3 sequence reads: CAWSVVQGNSPLHF. The CDR3 region has the DNA TGTGCCTGGAGTGTAGTCCAGGGTAATTCACCCCTCCACTTT.

The rearrangement joins TRBV28 to TRBJ1-4; D is unclear. Trimming took off 7 bases at V and 0 bases at J, with 15 bases between the two ends. The V gene's germline CDR1 is MDHEN and CDR2 SYDVKM. The length of the CDR3 is 16 residues. CDR3 DNA: TGTGCCAGCACACCCCTGCACGTCGCAACTAATGAAAAACTGTTTTTT. This sequence encodes CASTPLHVATNEKLFF. The whole variable domain, filled in from reference TRBV28 and TRBJ1-4, reads DVKVTQSSRYLVKRTGEKVFLECVQDMDHENMFWYRQDPGLGLRLIYFSYDVKMKEKGDIPEGYSVSREKKERFSLILESASTNQTSMYLCASTPLHVATNEKLFFGSGTQLSVL.

This clone came up once. The chain has TRBV7-2 and TRBJ2-5; no firm D call. With 4 bases removed from V and 1 base from J, the gap between germline ends came to 10 bases. CDR1 is SGHTA and CDR2 is FQGNSA in the germline V gene. The CDR3 contains 14 residues. This chain's CDR3 is CASSSLPTQETQYF. The CDR3 nucleotides are TGTGCCAGCAGCTCCCTACCTACCCAAGAGACCCAGTACTTC.

The table lists this clone with a few counts. The chain combines TRBV7-2 with TRBJ1-5; possibly TRBD1 for D (5 bases). The CDR3 totals 16 residues. V gave up 1 base and J gave up 0 bases, with 10 bases separating them. Germline CDR1 reads SGHTA; CDR2 reads FQGNSA. The CDR3 is CASSLVWGTSNQPQHF. The CDR3, as DNA: TGTGCCAGCAGCTTAGTTTGGGGGACTAGCAATCAGCCCCAGCATTTT. The entire variable domain, with the rest obtained from reference TRBV7-2 and TRBJ1-5, is as follows: GAGVSQSPSNKVTEKGKDVELRCDPISGHTALYWYRQSLGQGLEFLIYFQGNSAPDKSGLPSDRFSAERTGGSVSTLTIQRTQQEDSAVYLCASSLVWGTSNQPQHFGDGTRLSIL.

The chain links TRBV12-3 or TRBV12-4 to TRBJ1-1, with D unclear. The CDR3 covers 13 residues. The V end lost 3 bases, the J end lost 3 bases, and 8 bases lay between the germline ends. CDR3 DNA sequence: TGTGCCAGCAGTTTTAATGGGTACACTGAAGCTTTCTTT. Translating it yields CASSFNGYTEAFF.

V is TRBV7-2 and J is TRBJ1-6; weak D call: TRBD1 (5 bases). The V gene lost 5 bases and the J gene lost 4 bases, with 9 bases spanning the gap. This CDR3 comprises 14 residues. Germline values: CDR1 SGHTA, CDR2 FQGNSA. The CDR3 protein is CASSGEGYNSPLHF. The CDR3 DNA reads as TGTGCCAGCAGCGGGGAGGGGTATAATTCACCCCTCCACTTT.

CDR3 DNA: TGCGCCAGCAGCTTGGCCGTGTTAAGCGGGACTGAAGCTTTCTTT. It encodes CASSLAVLSGTEAFF. This chain links TRBV5-1 with TRBJ1-1; D is uncertain. V gave up 0 bases and J gave up 5 bases, with 14 bases separating them. The CDR3 is 15 amino acids. Looked up from germline, CDR1 is SGHRS and CDR2 is YFSETQ.

The rearrangement uses TRBV19 and TRBJ1-6, with a tentative D call TRBD1 (5 bases). CDR1 LNHDA and CDR2 SQIVND come from the germline V gene (reference sequence). This CDR3 has 14 amino acids. Trimming shortened V by 4 bases and J by 4 bases, and 8 bases separated the two germline ends. The CDR3 loop reads CASSTTEYNSPLHF. The CDR3 bases are TGTGCCAGTAGTACGACAGAATATAATTCACCCCTCCACTTT.

The sample holds a few counts of this clone. The junction shows a germline mismatch at one end, possibly a read error. The rearrangement uses TRBV7-7 and TRBJ1-5; 8 bases are shared with TRBD1. The CDR3 has 15 residues. In germline, CDR1 is SSHAT, CDR2 FNYEAQ (reference sequence). The CDR3: CASSFCQGASQPQHF. The DNA for the CDR3 is TGTGCTAGCAGCTTTTGTCAGGGGGCTAGTCAGCCCCAGCATTTT. The complete variable domain, with remaining parts taken from reference TRBV7-7 and TRBJ1-5, reads GAGVSQSPRYKVTKRGQDVTLRCDPISSHATLYWYQQALGQGPEFLTYFNYEAQPDKSGLPSDRFSAERPEGSISTLTIQRTEQRDSAMYRCASSFCQGASQPQHFGDGTRLSIL.

The chain carries TRBV7-2 and TRBJ2-7, with unresolved D. The CDR3 is 14 amino acids. From germline, CDR1 is SGHTA and CDR2 FQGNSA. V lost 0 bases to trimming and J lost 2 bases, with 8 bases between them. This CDR3 is CASSLARYPYEQYF. Written as DNA, the CDR3 is TGTGCCAGCAGCTTAGCTCGGTATCCCTACGAGCAGTACTTC.